Listed here are 22 T cell receptor beta chains from one sample, sequenced in a study of T cell changes during pregnancy in multiple sclerosis. The data were produced by immunoSEQ multiplex PCR, yet TCRdb's version contains in-frame clones alone and is incomplete. This sample has approximately 80,000 clones, with approximately 94% found just once. The sequencing used peripheral blood, collected in the third trimester of pregnancy. The source is a female donor with multiple sclerosis, enrolled in a pregnancy study.

The chain has TRBV13 and TRBJ2-7; 11 positions match TRBD2. The CDR3 consists of 16 residues. Trimming cost V 5 bases and J 2 bases; bases outside gene matches: 8. Germline V gives CDR1 PRHDT, CDR2 FYEKMQ (reference sequence). CDR3 sequence reads: CASSKTTSGAPYEQYF. In DNA, the CDR3 is TGTGCCAGCAGCAAGACGACTAGCGGGGCACCCTACGAGCAGTACTTC. Filled out from reference TRBV13 and TRBJ2-7, the complete variable domain reads AAGVIQSPRHLIKEKRETATLKCYPIPRHDTVYWYQQGPGQDPQFLISFYEKMQSDKGSIPDRFSAQQFSDYHSELNMSSLELGDSALYFCASSKTTSGAPYEQYFGPGTRLTVT.

This sequence joins TRBV19 and TRBJ2-1, with 11 bases lining up with TRBD2. Per germline, CDR1 LNHDA and CDR2 SQIVND (reference sequence). This CDR3 spans 15 amino acids. With V trimmed by 6 bases and J by 4 bases, 5 bases remained unmatched. CDR3 nucleotide sequence: TGTGCCAGTAGCCTGCTAGCGGGGGGATACAATGAGCAGTTCTTC. Its protein product is CASSLLAGGYNEQFF.

The sample holds a few counts of this clone. The chain recombines TRBV27 with TRBJ1-1, with a tentative D call TRBD1 (5 bases). Germline assignment: CDR1 MNHEY and CDR2 SMNVEV (reference sequence). The V end was cut by 8 bases, the J end by 0 bases, with 13 bases between. This CDR3 comprises 14 residues. Here the CDR3 DNA reads TGTGCCAGCGGGGCTTCGACAGTGAACACTGAAGCTTTCTTT. This encodes CASGASTVNTEAFF.

The chain joins TRBV19 to TRBJ1-2; D possibly corresponds to TRBD1 (5 bases). The CDR3 totals 14 residues. Looked up from germline, CDR1 is LNHDA and CDR2 is SQIVND (reference sequence). V was pared by 9 bases and J by 0 bases, with 14 bases between. The CDR3: CASLAWGANYGYTF. The CDR3 bases are TGTGCCAGCCTTGCGTGGGGGGCTAACTATGGCTACACCTTC.

The chain employs TRBV10-3 and TRBJ1-6; D may be TRBD1 (5 bases). Germline lookup yields CDR1 ENHRY and CDR2 SYGVKD. The length of the CDR3 is 13 residues. V was trimmed by 0 bases and J by 9 bases, leaving 6 bases between them. CDR3 protein: CAISESTVSPLHF. The CDR3 coding sequence is TGTGCCATCAGTGAGTCGACAGTTTCACCCCTCCACTTT.

The chain recombines TRBV18 with TRBJ2-4; 7 bases align to TRBD1. Trimming removed 0 bases from V and 0 bases from J; junction bases left unmatched: 5. CDR3 size: 17 residues. CDR1 and CDR2 (germline): KGHSH, LQKENI. CDR3 sequence (DNA): TGTGCCAGCTCACCACCGGGACAGCAACTAGCCAAAAACATTCAGTACTTC. Protein sequence: CASSPPGQQLAKNIQYF.

The chain is built from TRBV14 and TRBJ2-7; D is undetermined. CDR3 length equals 14 residues. The germline CDR1 and CDR2 sequences are SGHDN and FVKESK. Trimming pared 5 bases from V and 4 bases from J, leaving 15 bases between. This CDR3 reads CASSLPHTVYEQYF. CDR3 in DNA: TGTGCCAGCAGCTTGCCCCATACAGTGTACGAGCAGTACTTC.

The J gene is TRBJ1-1, the V gene TRBV9; D uncertain. Deletions cut 0 bases from V and 4 bases from J, with 10 bases between. CDR1 is SGDLS and CDR2 is YYNGEE in the germline V gene. This CDR3 has 14 amino acids. In nucleotides, the CDR3 is TGTGCCAGCAGCGTAGATAACCGCGGCACTGAAGCTTTCTTT. Translation gives CASSVDNRGTEAFF.

V and J are TRBV18 and TRBJ2-5; TRBD1 is a possible D gene (5 bases). The germline V gene has CDR1 KGHSH and CDR2 LQKENI. V lost 1 base and J lost 4, with 13 bases in between. The CDR3 consists of 15 residues. CDR3 in DNA: TGTGCCAGCTCACCACTGGGGCAGGAGATAGAGACCCAGTACTTC. The encoded protein is CASSPLGQEIETQYF.

This chain uses TRBV7-2 with TRBJ2-5; TRBD2 matches 11 bases. Germline trimming cut 5 bases from V and 5 bases from J; bases unmatched to any gene: 7. Germline CDR1 is SGHTA and CDR2 is FQGNSA. The CDR3 is made up of 15 amino acids. CDR3 protein: CASSQTSGGWETQYF. CDR3 bases: TGTGCCAGCAGCCAAACTAGCGGGGGTTGGGAGACCCAGTACTTC.

CDR3 sequence (DNA): TGTGCCAGTAGTGGGCCGAACGATCAGCCCCAGCATTTT. This gives the protein CASSGPNDQPQHF. This sequence joins TRBV19 and TRBJ1-5; unclear D gene. The germline V gene encodes CDR1 LNHDA and CDR2 SQIVND (reference sequence). V lost 5 bases, J lost 5 bases, and 10 bases lay in between. The CDR3 has 13 amino acids.

The gene calls are TRBV7-9 and TRBJ1-3; a possible D gene is TRBD1 (6 bases). This CDR3 comprises 13 residues. V lost 4 bases to trimming and J lost 6 bases, with 10 bases between them. The germline CDR1 and CDR2 sequences are SEHNR and FQNEAQ (reference sequence). The CDR3 region is CASSSGQTNTIYF. As DNA, the CDR3 is TGTGCCAGCAGCTCCGGACAGACAAACACCATATATTTT.

This clone has just one count. The chain combines TRBV5-1 with TRBJ2-1; D possibly corresponds to TRBD2 (6 bases). Germline V CDR1 and CDR2: SGHRS, YFSETQ. V lost 5 bases and J 6 bases, leaving 18 bases between the germline ends. This CDR3 is built from 15 residues. In DNA, the CDR3 is TGCGCCAGCAGTTCTTGGGGGGAAAGGGGCAATGAGCAGTTCTTC. Protein: CASSSWGERGNEQFF.

The chain links TRBV6-1 to TRBJ1-6, with 7 nucleotides matching TRBD1. The J segment lost 8 bases and the V segment lost 3 bases, leaving 10 bases of the junction unmatched. This CDR3 region has 16 residues. The germline CDR1 and CDR2 sequences are MNHNS and SASEGT. CDR3 sequence (DNA): TGTGCCAGCAGTGATGGAACCGGACAGGCGGATTCACCCCTCCACTTT. Protein sequence: CASSDGTGQADSPLHF.

The chain couples TRBV15 to TRBJ1-4; the match to TRBD1 covers 9 bases. Germline V gene data show CDR1 as LNHNV and CDR2 as YYDKDF (reference sequence). V dropped 3 bases and J dropped 3; count of bases not matched to a gene: 8. CDR3 length: 17 residues. CDR3 in amino acids: CATSSPGQGAPNEKLFF. The DNA of the CDR3 is TGTGCCACCAGCAGCCCGGGACAGGGAGCCCCTAATGAAAAACTGTTTTTT.

V gene TRBV2 combines with J gene TRBJ2-2; perhaps TRBD1 as D (6 bases). The CDR3 is 15 amino acids. Germline V gene data show CDR1 as SNHLY and CDR2 as FYNNEI. The germline V and J ends were trimmed by 6 bases and 1 base, with 12 bases remaining between them. This chain's CDR3 is CASSLPTGNTGELFF. In DNA form, the CDR3 reads TGTGCCAGCAGCCTACCGACAGGGAACACCGGGGAGCTGTTTTTT.

The V gene is TRBV7-3, the J gene TRBJ2-7; TRBD2 agrees at 8 bases. This CDR3 is 14 amino acids long. Germline trimming cut 1 base from V and 5 bases from J; bases unmatched to any gene: 4. Germline CDR1 SGHTA, CDR2 FQGTGA. DNA for the CDR3: TGTGCCAGCAGCTTAAACGGGGGGGCGAACGAGCAGTACTTC. Its protein is CASSLNGGANEQYF. The full variable domain, completed using reference TRBV7-3 and TRBJ2-7, is GAGVSQTPSNKVTEKGKYVELRCDPISGHTALYWYRQSLGQGPEFLIYFQGTGAADDSGLPNDRFFAVRPEGSVSTLKIQRTERGDSAVYLCASSLNGGANEQYFGPGTRLTVT.

CDR3 in DNA: TGTGCCAGCAAGAAAAAGGGACAGGGAGCCGGCTACACCTTC. Amino acids: CASKKKGQGAGYTF. The rearrangement joins TRBV6-1 to TRBJ1-2; 9 bases are a match to TRBD1. This CDR3 has 14 residues. The V gene's germline CDR1 is MNHNS and CDR2 SASEGT. Trimming removed 7 bases from V and 8 bases from J; junction bases left unmatched: 11.

The chain employs TRBV7-9 and TRBJ1-1, with 11 bases aligning to TRBD1. The length of the CDR3 is 14 residues. The trim removed 5 bases at V and 6 bases at J, leaving 5 bases unmatched. CDR1 and CDR2 from the germline V gene are SEHNR and FQNEAQ (reference sequence). DNA of the CDR3: TGTGCCAGCAGCCATGGACAGGGGGCCGCTGAAGCTTTCTTT. This gives the protein CASSHGQGAAEAFF. Full variable domain (remainder filled in from reference TRBV7-9 and TRBJ1-1): DTGVSQNPRHKITKRGQNVTFRCDPISEHNRLYWYRQTLGQGPEFLTYFQNEAQLEKSRLLSDRFSAERPKGSFSTLEIQRTEQGDSAMYLCASSHGQGAAEAFFGQGTRLTVV.

J is TRBJ1-2 and V is TRBV9; D perhaps matches TRBD1 (5 bases). The CDR3 has 15 amino acids. Trimming pared 4 bases from V and 8 bases from J, leaving 21 bases between. Germline CDR1 SGDLS, CDR2 YYNGEE. The CDR3 DNA reads TGTGCCAGCAGCTCATCCCTTACAGGTTTTGGGGGCTACACCTTC. This sequence encodes CASSSSLTGFGGYTF.

This chain connects TRBV28 to TRBJ2-3, with D hard to call. The CDR3 is made up of 12 amino acids. The V gene lost 6 bases and the J gene lost 3 bases, with 7 bases spanning the gap. CDR1 is MDHEN and CDR2 is SYDVKM in the germline V gene. The CDR3 sequence: CASSTRTDTQYF. CDR3 bases: TGTGCCAGCAGCACCCGGACAGATACGCAGTATTTT. Using reference TRBV28 and TRBJ2-3 for the parts outside the CDR3, the full variable domain is DVKVTQSSRYLVKRTGEKVFLECVQDMDHENMFWYRQDPGLGLRLIYFSYDVKMKEKGDIPEGYSVSREKKERFSLILESASTNQTSMYLCASSTRTDTQYFGPGTRLTVL.

The genes are TRBV25-1 and TRBJ1-5; no clear D gene. The CDR3 is 14 residues long. Looked up from germline, CDR1 is MGHDK and CDR2 is SYGVNS. Trimming removed 7 bases at V and 4 bases at J, with 14 bases between. The CDR3 nucleotides read TGTGCCAGCATGGGAGCCGATTGGAATCAGCCCCAGCATTTT. Its translation: CASMGADWNQPQHF. Full variable domain (missing parts from reference TRBV25-1 and TRBJ1-5): EADIYQTPRYLVIGTGKKITLECSQTMGHDKMYWYQQDPGMELHLIHYSYGVNSTEKGDLSSESTVSRIRTEHFPLTLESARPSHTSQYLCASMGADWNQPQHFGDGTRLSIL.